The next 9 T cell receptor beta chains were all read from a single sample in a study of shared clonotypes between healthy human individuals. Generated by immunoSEQ multiplex PCR, the TCRdb table keeps only in-frame clones and is missing some. The sample carries 750,000 to 1,000,000 clones, roughly 92% recorded once. Naive CD8 cells, CD45RO-negative and positively selected for CCR7, excluded terminally differentiated effector memory CD45RA+ cells. The sample was naive CD8+ T cells sorted from blood. The source of these receptors is a man younger than 40 in good health.

Notes on this clone: Other DNA sequences in this sample translate to the same CDR3. The genes are TRBV7-9 and TRBJ2-7; D call uncertain. The CDR3 has 11 amino acids. Germline lookup yields CDR1 SEHNR and CDR2 FQNEAQ (reference sequence). V gave up 2 bases and J gave up 4 bases, with 3 bases separating them. Written as DNA, the CDR3 is TGTGCCAGCAGCTTAAGTTACGAGCAGTACTTC. Its protein product is CASSLSYEQYF.

In its sample, this clone was seen once. This chain connects TRBV7-9 to TRBJ2-7, with D tentatively TRBD2 (6 bases). CDR3 length equals 14 residues. V lost 2 bases and J 2 bases, leaving 10 bases between the germline ends. The V gene's germline CDR1 is SEHNR and CDR2 FQNEAQ (reference sequence). The CDR3 here is CASSLSGRPYEQYF. CDR3 bases: TGTGCCAGCAGCTTATCCGGGAGACCCTACGAGCAGTACTTC.

This chain links TRBV5-4 with TRBJ2-1; 9 bases fit TRBD2. The CDR3 contains 15 residues. J lost 4 bases, V lost 5 bases, and 7 bases had no gene match. Looked up from germline, CDR1 is SGHNT and CDR2 is YYREEE (reference sequence). This CDR3 reads CASRPAGGGYNEQFF. CDR3 DNA: TGTGCCAGCAGACCAGCGGGAGGAGGTTACAATGAGCAGTTCTTC.

The chain joins TRBV25-1 to TRBJ2-3, with 12 bases identical to TRBD1. Germline CDR1 is MGHDK and CDR2 is SYGVNS. The CDR3 loop spans 16 amino acids. V dropped 6 bases and J dropped 3; count of bases not matched to a gene: 7. The CDR3 sequence: CASRAGTGGATDTQYF. Written as DNA, the CDR3 is TGTGCCAGCAGGGCCGGGACAGGGGGCGCGACAGATACGCAGTATTTT.

This chain uses TRBV25-1 with TRBJ2-7, with 9 bases lining up with TRBD1. The trim removed 5 bases at V and 6 bases at J, leaving 8 bases unmatched. The CDR3 length is 14 residues. Germline lookup yields CDR1 MGHDK and CDR2 SYGVNS. DNA for the CDR3: TGTGCCAGCAGTTGGGGGACAGGGTTAGGCGAGCAGTACTTC. Residues: CASSWGTGLGEQYF.

Worth noting for this clone: Other nucleotide sequences in the sample specify the same CDR3. The chain couples TRBV29-1 to TRBJ2-7; TRBD1 matches at 7 bases. Trimming removed 1 base from V and 4 bases from J; junction bases left unmatched: 1. Germline CDR1 SQVTM, CDR2 ANQGSEA. The CDR3 spans 12 residues. This chain's CDR3 is CSVEGQGYEQYF. The CDR3 coding sequence is TGCAGCGTTGAAGGACAGGGTTACGAGCAGTACTTC.

V is TRBV5-4 and J is TRBJ2-1; D could derive from TRBD1 or TRBD2 (6 bases each). The CDR3 totals 14 residues. The V gene's germline CDR1 is SGHNT and CDR2 YYREEE (reference sequence). Trimming took 5 bases from V and 9 from J, leaving 18 bases between them. CDR3 in DNA: TGTGCCAGCAGTCAGAGGGGGGCCCAGAGTGAGCAGTTCTTC. It encodes CASSQRGAQSEQFF.

The CDR3 DNA reads as TGCGCCAGCAGCCAAGACGCCCCATTAGCGGGAGGGGTCTACGAGCAGTACTTC. It encodes CASSQDAPLAGGVYEQYF. The chain combines TRBV4-3 with TRBJ2-7; 11 bases align to TRBD2. With 0 bases clipped from V and 3 bases from J, the junction kept 10 bases outside the gene matches. CDR1 is LGHNA, CDR2 YSLEER, per germline. The CDR3 extends over 18 amino acids.

Turning to this clone: A much larger clone differs from this one at a single base, so this may be a read error. The chain couples TRBV13 to TRBJ2-3, with D unresolved. Between the trimmed V and J ends, which lost 5 bases and 0 bases, there was a span of 3 bases. The CDR3 is made up of 12 amino acids. Germline V gives CDR1 PRHDT, CDR2 FYEKMQ (reference sequence). CDR3 nucleotide sequence: TGTGCCAGCAGCCAAAGCACAGATACGCAGTATTTT. Its translation is CASSQSTDTQYF.